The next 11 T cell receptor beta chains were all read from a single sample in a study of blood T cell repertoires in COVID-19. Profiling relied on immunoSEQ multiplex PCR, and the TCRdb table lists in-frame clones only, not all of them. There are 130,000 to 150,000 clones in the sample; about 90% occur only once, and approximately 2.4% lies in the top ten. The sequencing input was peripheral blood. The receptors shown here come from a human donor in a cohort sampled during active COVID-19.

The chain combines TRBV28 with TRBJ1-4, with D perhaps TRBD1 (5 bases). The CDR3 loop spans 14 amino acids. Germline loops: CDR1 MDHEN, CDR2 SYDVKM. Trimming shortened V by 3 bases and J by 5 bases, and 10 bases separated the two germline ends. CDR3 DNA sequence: TGTGCCAGCAGTTTGCGACAGCACAATGAAAAACTGTTTTTT. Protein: CASSLRQHNEKLFF.

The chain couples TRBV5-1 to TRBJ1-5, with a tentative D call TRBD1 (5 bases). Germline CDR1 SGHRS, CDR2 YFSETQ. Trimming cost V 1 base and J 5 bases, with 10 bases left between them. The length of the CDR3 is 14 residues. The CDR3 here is CASSLTGGDQPQHF. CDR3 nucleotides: TGCGCCAGCAGCTTGACAGGTGGCGATCAGCCCCAGCATTTT.

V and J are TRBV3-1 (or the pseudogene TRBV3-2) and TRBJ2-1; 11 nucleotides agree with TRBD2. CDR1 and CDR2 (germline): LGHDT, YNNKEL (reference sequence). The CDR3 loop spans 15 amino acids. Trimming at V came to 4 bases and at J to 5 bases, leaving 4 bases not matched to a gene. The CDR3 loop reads CASSRTSGSHNEQFF. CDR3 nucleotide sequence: TGTGCCAGCAGCCGAACTAGCGGGAGCCACAATGAGCAGTTCTTC.

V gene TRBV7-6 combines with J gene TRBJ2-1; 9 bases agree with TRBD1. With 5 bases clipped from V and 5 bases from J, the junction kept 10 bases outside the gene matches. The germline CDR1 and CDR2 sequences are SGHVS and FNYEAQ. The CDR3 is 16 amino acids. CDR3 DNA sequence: TGTGCCAGCAGCCCGAATCATGGGACAGGGAACAATGAGCAGTTCTTC. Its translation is CASSPNHGTGNNEQFF.

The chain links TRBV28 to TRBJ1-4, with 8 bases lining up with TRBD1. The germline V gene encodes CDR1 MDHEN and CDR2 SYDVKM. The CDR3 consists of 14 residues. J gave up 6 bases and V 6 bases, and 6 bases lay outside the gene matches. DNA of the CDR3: TGTGCCAGCAGAGCCAGGGGGCGCGATGAAAAACTGTTTTTT. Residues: CASRARGRDEKLFF.

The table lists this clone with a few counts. CDR3 protein: CASSQKIAYGYTF. CDR3 coding DNA: TGTGCCAGCAGCCAAAAAATAGCCTATGGCTACACCTTC. The rearrangement links TRBV3-1 (or the pseudogene TRBV3-2) to TRBJ1-2, with D unresolved. The germline V and J ends were trimmed by 2 bases and 4 bases, with 8 bases remaining between them. Germline assignment: CDR1 LGHDT and CDR2 YNNKEL (reference sequence). The CDR3 has 13 amino acids.

Here the CDR3 reads CAWSLRTGTVAYEQYF. The CDR3 bases are TGTGCCTGGAGTTTGAGAACCGGGACAGTCGCCTACGAGCAGTACTTC. This chain links TRBV30 with TRBJ2-7; TRBD1 matches at 7 bases. The length of the CDR3 is 16 residues. The trim removed 2 bases at V and 2 bases at J, leaving 12 bases unmatched. Germline V CDR1 and CDR2: GTSNPN, SVGIG (reference sequence).

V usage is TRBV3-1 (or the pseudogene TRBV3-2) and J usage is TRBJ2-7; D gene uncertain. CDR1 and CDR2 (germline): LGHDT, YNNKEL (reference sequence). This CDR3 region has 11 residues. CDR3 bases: TGTGCTATAGAGAGCTCCTACGAGCAGTACTTC. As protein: CAIESSYEQYF.

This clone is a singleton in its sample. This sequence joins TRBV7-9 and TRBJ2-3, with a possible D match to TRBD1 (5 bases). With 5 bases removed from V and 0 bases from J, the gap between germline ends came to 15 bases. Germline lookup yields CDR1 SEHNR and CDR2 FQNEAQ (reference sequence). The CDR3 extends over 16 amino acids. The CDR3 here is CASSPSLTASTDTQYF. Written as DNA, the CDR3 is TGTGCCAGCAGCCCGTCTCTGACAGCTAGCACAGATACGCAGTATTTT.

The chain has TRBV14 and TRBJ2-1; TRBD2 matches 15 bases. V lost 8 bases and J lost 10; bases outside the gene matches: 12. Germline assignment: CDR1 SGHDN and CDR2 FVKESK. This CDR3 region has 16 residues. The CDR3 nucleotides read TGTGCCAGCGGGAGGGGACTAGCGGGAGGTCGCAGCGAGCAGTTCTTC. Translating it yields CASGRGLAGGRSEQFF.

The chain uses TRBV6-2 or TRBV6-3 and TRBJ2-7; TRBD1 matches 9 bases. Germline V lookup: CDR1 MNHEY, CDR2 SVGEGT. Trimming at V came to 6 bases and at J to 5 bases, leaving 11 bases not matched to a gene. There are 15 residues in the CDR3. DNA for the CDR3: TGTGCCAGCAGACCTCTTGGACAGGGGAGGAACGAGCAGTACTTC. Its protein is CASRPLGQGRNEQYF.